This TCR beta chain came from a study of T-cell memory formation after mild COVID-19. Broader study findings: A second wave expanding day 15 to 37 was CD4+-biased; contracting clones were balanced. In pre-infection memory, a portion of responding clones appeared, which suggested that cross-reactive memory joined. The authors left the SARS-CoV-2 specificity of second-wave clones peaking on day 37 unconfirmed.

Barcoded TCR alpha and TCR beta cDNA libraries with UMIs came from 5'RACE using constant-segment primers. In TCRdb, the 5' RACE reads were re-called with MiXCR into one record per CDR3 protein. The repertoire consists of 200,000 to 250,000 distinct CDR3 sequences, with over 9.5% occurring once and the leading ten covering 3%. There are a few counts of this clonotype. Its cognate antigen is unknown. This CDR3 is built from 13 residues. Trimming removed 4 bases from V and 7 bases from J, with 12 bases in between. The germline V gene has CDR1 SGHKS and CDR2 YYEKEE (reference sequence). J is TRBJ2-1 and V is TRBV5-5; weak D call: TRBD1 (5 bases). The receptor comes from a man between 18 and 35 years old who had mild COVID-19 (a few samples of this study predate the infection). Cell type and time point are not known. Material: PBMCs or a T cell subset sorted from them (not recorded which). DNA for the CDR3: TGTGCCAGCAGCCACCTACAGGATAATGAGCAGTTCTTC. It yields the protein CASSHLQDNEQFF.